This T cell receptor (beta chain) was sequenced in a study of T-cell reconstitution after alpha-beta-depleted transplantation in children. This CDR3 is built from 14 residues. V gave up 5 bases and J gave up 5 bases; unmatched junction bases: 6. The germline gives CDR1 SEHNR, CDR2 FQNEAQ (reference sequence). During its preparation, the TCRbeta library received unique molecular identifiers. TCRdb reprocessed the PCR reads via MiXCR and lists one record per CDR3 protein. The sample lists around 500,000 distinct CDR3 sequences; 9.5% to 15% were seen once. The clonotype originates from a human donor who donated a stem cell graft to a child with combined immunodeficiency. The J gene is TRBJ1-5, the V gene TRBV7-9; 7 bases map to TRBD1. Sequencing used PBMCs from the stem cell graft donor, obtained from the stem cell graft. In DNA, the CDR3 is TGTGCCAGCAGCCGAGGGGGCGCAGATCAGCCCCAGCATTTT. Protein sequence: CASSRGGADQPQHF.